The 22 T cell receptor beta chains given below trace back to one sample, sequenced in a study of cytomegalovirus exposure and HLA in healthy donors. The PCR employed 60 Vbeta primers together with 13 Jbeta primers. The table came from immunoSEQ multiplex PCR; TCRdb's copy has only in-frame clones and leaves some out. The repertoire holds 100,000 to 150,000 clones, with around 82% as singletons. Source material: PBMCs. Receptors originate from a female donor in good health and CMV-seronegative.

The chain combines TRBV11-2 with TRBJ2-7; a weak D match, TRBD1 (5 bases). The germline V and J ends were trimmed by 5 bases and 1 base, with 15 bases remaining between them. This CDR3 has 15 residues. In germline, CDR1 is SGHAT, CDR2 FQNNGV. The CDR3 is CASSGEEDSSYEQYF. CDR3 DNA sequence: TGTGCCAGCAGCGGCGAGGAAGACAGTTCCTACGAGCAGTACTTC.

This chain joins TRBV18 and TRBJ2-7; TRBD2 might be the D (7 bases). This CDR3 contains 15 residues. The V gene's germline CDR1 is KGHSH and CDR2 LQKENI. V lost 0 bases and J 5 bases, leaving 14 bases between the germline ends. This CDR3 is CASSPPFRGGDEQYF. The CDR3 DNA is TGTGCCAGCTCACCACCGTTCAGGGGAGGGGACGAGCAGTACTTC. The full variable domain, in which reference TRBV18 and TRBJ2-7 provide the parts outside the CDR3, is NAGVMQNPRHLVRRRGQEARLRCSPMKGHSHVYWYRQLPEEGLKFMVYLQKENIIDESGMPKERFSAEFPKEGPSILRIQQVVRGDSAAYFCASSPPFRGGDEQYFGPGTRLTVT.

This chain joins TRBV11-1 and TRBJ2-7, with TRBD2 matching 11 bases. The length of the CDR3 is 16 residues. V lost 5 bases to trimming and J lost 5 bases; unmatched junction nucleotides: 11. Germline V gene sequence: CDR1 SGHAT, CDR2 FQDESV (reference sequence). Written as DNA, the CDR3 is TGTGCCAGCAGCCCCACTAGCGGGAGCCCGAAGGACGAGCAGTACTTC. Its protein is CASSPTSGSPKDEQYF.

The CDR3 DNA reads TGCGCCAGCCCCGGGACAGGGCTGGGAGAGACCCAGTACTTC. This gives the protein CASPGTGLGETQYF. This sequence joins TRBV10-1 and TRBJ2-5, with TRBD1 matching 9 bases. The CDR3 covers 14 residues. V lost 8 bases, J lost 4 bases, and 8 bases stayed unmatched. Germline loops: CDR1 WNHNN, CDR2 SYGVQD (reference sequence).

The chain joins TRBV5-6 to TRBJ2-7; weak D call: TRBD1 (5 bases). Germline assignment: CDR1 SGHDT and CDR2 YYEEEE. Trimming cost V 0 bases and J 6 bases, with 10 bases left between them. The CDR3 runs 13 residues. CDR3 in DNA: TGTGCCAGCAGCTTGGGGGGCTCCCTCGAGCAGTACTTC. It yields the protein CASSLGGSLEQYF. The full variable domain, rest sourced from reference TRBV5-6 and TRBJ2-7, is DAGVTQSPTHLIKTRGQQVTLRCSPKSGHDTVSWYQQALGQGPQFIFQYYEEEERQRGNFPDRFSGHQFPNYSSELNVNALLLGDSALYLCASSLGGSLEQYFGPGTRLTVT.

The chain recombines TRBV5-6 with TRBJ2-7; D perhaps matches TRBD1 (5 bases). V shed 0 bases and J shed 5 bases, with 9 bases lying between them. The CDR3 is 13 residues long. The germline gives CDR1 SGHDT, CDR2 YYEEEE. In DNA, the CDR3 is TGTGCCAGCAGCTTGGTCAGGGCCAACGAGCAGTACTTC. Its protein product is CASSLVRANEQYF.

A word on this clone: The same CDR3 arises from other DNA sequences in this sample as well. The J gene is TRBJ1-5, the V gene TRBV19; 7 nucleotides match TRBD1. Trimming cost V 3 bases and J 6 bases; bases outside gene matches: 5. The CDR3 has 14 residues. Germline-derived CDR1 and CDR2 are LNHDA and SQIVND (reference sequence). CDR3 loop: CASSIGGGGQPQHF. DNA for the CDR3: TGTGCCAGTAGTATCGGAGGGGGCGGTCAGCCCCAGCATTTT.

CDR3 DNA: TGTGCCAGCAGTGAAGCAGGAGGGGTCCGTCAGCCCCAGCATTTT. Protein product: CASSEAGGVRQPQHF. The chain recombines TRBV6-1 with TRBJ1-5; tentative D call: TRBD1 (5 bases). The CDR3 covers 15 residues. The V gene's germline CDR1 is MNHNS and CDR2 SASEGT. The V and J ends lost 0 bases and 6 bases respectively, with 12 bases between them.

The chain links TRBV6-1 to TRBJ1-5, with a weak D call TRBD1 (6 bases). Germline V gene lookup returns CDR1 MNHNS and CDR2 SASEGT. V lost 7 bases to trimming and J lost 5 bases, with 15 bases between them. The CDR3 has 14 amino acids. CDR3 loop: CASTPTGYYQPQHF. DNA for the CDR3: TGTGCCAGCACCCCGACAGGCTACTATCAGCCCCAGCATTTT.

In this sample, this clone turned up a few times. This chain's CDR3 is CASSQAAGGLNTGELFF. The CDR3, as DNA: TGCGCCAGCAGCCAAGCGGCCGGGGGGCTGAACACCGGGGAGCTGTTTTTT. The gene calls are TRBV4-1 and TRBJ2-2; weak D call: TRBD2 (7 bases). The CDR3 is 17 residues long. V was trimmed by 1 base and J by 1 base, leaving 13 bases between them. Germline CDR1 MGHRA, CDR2 YSYEKL.

The CDR3 region is CASSYRAQGGYTF. The CDR3 region has the DNA TGTGCCAGCAGTTACCGGGCCCAGGGAGGCTACACCTTC. The chain joins TRBV27 to TRBJ1-2; D perhaps matches TRBD1 (5 bases). The CDR3 runs 13 residues. V was trimmed by 4 bases and J by 8 bases, leaving 14 bases between them. The germline V gene encodes CDR1 MNHEY and CDR2 SMNVEV (reference sequence).

V and J are TRBV6-1 and TRBJ1-3; TRBD1 is a possible D gene (6 bases). V shed 6 bases and J shed 4 bases, with 10 bases lying between them. The CDR3 length is 13 residues. Germline V gene lookup returns CDR1 MNHNS and CDR2 SASEGT. CDR3 bases: TGTGCCAGCAGCCTACAGGGAGGAAACACCATATATTTT. This gives the protein CASSLQGGNTIYF.

The chain recombines TRBV25-1 with TRBJ2-5, with 9 bases matching TRBD1. V dropped 0 bases and J dropped 5; count of bases not matched to a gene: 7. Germline CDR1 MGHDK, CDR2 SYGVNS. The CDR3 consists of 16 residues. The CDR3 is CASSEYMGTGLETQYF. The CDR3 coding sequence is TGTGCCAGCAGTGAATATATGGGGACAGGGTTGGAGACCCAGTACTTC.

The chain is built from TRBV10-3 and TRBJ2-4, with D possibly TRBD1 on 6 matching bases. Germline V gives CDR1 ENHRY, CDR2 SYGVKD. V was shortened by 2 bases and J by 7 bases, with 12 bases between the two germline ends. The CDR3 consists of 14 residues. The CDR3, as DNA: TGTGCCATCAGTGAGGCGAGTGGGGGCAACATTCAGTACTTC. Its translation: CAISEASGGNIQYF.

The J gene is TRBJ1-1, the V gene TRBV5-4; D remains unclear. Trimming took off 7 bases at V and 4 bases at J, with 14 bases between the two ends. Germline-derived CDR1 and CDR2 are SGHNT and YYREEE (reference sequence). This CDR3 contains 13 residues. CDR3 coding DNA: TGTGCCAGCGTCAACCGAGGTTCCACTGAAGCTTTCTTT. Residues: CASVNRGSTEAFF.

The V gene is TRBV7-3, the J gene TRBJ2-1; 8 bases fit TRBD2. CDR1 and CDR2 from the germline V gene are SGHTA and FQGTGA. J was trimmed by 0 bases and V by 6 bases; bases with no gene match: 4. CDR3 length: 15 amino acids. The CDR3 nucleotides are TGTGCCAGCAGTTATAGCGGGAACTCCTACAATGAGCAGTTCTTC. It yields the protein CASSYSGNSYNEQFF.

The rearrangement links TRBV7-9 to TRBJ1-2; 9 nucleotides align to TRBD1. Germline lookup yields CDR1 SEHNR and CDR2 FQNEAQ (reference sequence). Unmatched junction bases numbered 15, after V lost 11 bases and J lost 2 bases. This CDR3 region has 16 residues. In DNA form, the CDR3 reads TGTGCCGGGGAGCCGGGACAGGGATTGGGAAACTATGGCTACACCTTC. Protein: CAGEPGQGLGNYGYTF.

The chain employs TRBV5-1 and TRBJ2-7; D possibly corresponds to TRBD1 (5 bases). V lost 0 bases, J lost 7 bases, and 26 bases lay in between. CDR1 and CDR2 from the germline V gene are SGHRS and YFSETQ. CDR3 size: 18 residues. In DNA, the CDR3 is TGCGCCAGCAGCTTGGGACAGAGGACCTGGGGCCTCCGCATAGAGCAGTACTTC. It translates to CASSLGQRTWGLRIEQYF. The full variable domain, with the rest looked up from reference TRBV5-1 and TRBJ2-7, is KAGVTQTPRYLIKTRGQQVTLSCSPISGHRSVSWYQQTPGQGLQFLFEYFSETQRNKGNFPGRFSGRQFSNSRSEMNVSTLELGDSALYLCASSLGQRTWGLRIEQYFGPGTRLTVT.

In its sample, this clone was seen once. The chain is built from TRBV7-6 and TRBJ2-1; 8 bases align to TRBD2. Trimming took 0 bases from V and 5 from J; bases not matched to a gene: 6. Germline values: CDR1 SGHVS, CDR2 FNYEAQ. The CDR3 sequence is 16 residues long. In nucleotides, the CDR3 is TGTGCCAGCAGCTTAGCAGGGACTAGGGTAGACAATGAGCAGTTCTTC. It encodes CASSLAGTRVDNEQFF.

The genes are TRBV5-4 and TRBJ2-3; D unresolved. The CDR3 is 14 amino acids. V lost 0 bases and J 2 bases, leaving 7 bases between the germline ends. CDR1 is SGHNT, CDR2 YYREEE, per germline (reference sequence). The chain's CDR3 is CASSLDYLTDTQYF. CDR3 sequence (DNA): TGTGCCAGCAGCTTGGACTACCTCACAGATACGCAGTATTTT.

The chain combines TRBV5-5 with TRBJ2-1, with unresolved D. Per the germline V gene, CDR1 is SGHKS and CDR2 is YYEKEE (reference sequence). The CDR3 covers 12 residues. The V gene lost 4 bases and the J gene lost 13 bases, with 15 bases spanning the gap. This CDR3 reads CASSPIGGVQFF. CDR3 nucleotides: TGTGCCAGCAGCCCGATCGGCGGAGTACAGTTCTTC.

This chain links TRBV18 with TRBJ2-7; no clear D gene. Trimming removed 6 bases at V and 5 bases at J, with 14 bases between. The V gene's germline CDR1 is KGHSH and CDR2 LQKENI. The CDR3 spans 13 residues. This CDR3 is CASSQLSYDEQYF. The CDR3 nucleotides read TGTGCCAGCTCTCAACTCTCTTATGACGAGCAGTACTTC.